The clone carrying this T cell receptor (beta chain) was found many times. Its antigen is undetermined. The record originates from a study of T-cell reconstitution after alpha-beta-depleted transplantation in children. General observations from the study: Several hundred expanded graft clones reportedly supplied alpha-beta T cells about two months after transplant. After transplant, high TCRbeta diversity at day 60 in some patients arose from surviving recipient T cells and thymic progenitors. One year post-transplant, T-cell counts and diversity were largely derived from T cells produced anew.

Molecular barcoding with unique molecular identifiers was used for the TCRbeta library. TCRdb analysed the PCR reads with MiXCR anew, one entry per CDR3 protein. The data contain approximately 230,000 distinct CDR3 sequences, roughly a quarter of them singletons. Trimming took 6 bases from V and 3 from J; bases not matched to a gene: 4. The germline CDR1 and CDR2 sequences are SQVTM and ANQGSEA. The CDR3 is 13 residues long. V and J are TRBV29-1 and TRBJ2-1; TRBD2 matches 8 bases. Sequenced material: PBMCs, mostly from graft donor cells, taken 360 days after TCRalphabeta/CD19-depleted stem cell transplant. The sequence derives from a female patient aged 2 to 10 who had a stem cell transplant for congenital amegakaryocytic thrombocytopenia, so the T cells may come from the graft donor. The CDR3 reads CSVSGSHYNEQFF. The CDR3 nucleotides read TGCAGCGTCAGCGGGAGTCACTACAATGAGCAGTTCTTC.